A single sample gave rise to the 3 T cell receptor beta chains below, sequenced in a study of blood T cell repertoires in COVID-19. Sequencing was performed with immunoSEQ multiplex PCR; in TCRdb, only in-frame clones are kept and a portion is missing. The sample lists 110,000 or so clones; 85% to 90% were seen once. The sequencing input was peripheral blood. These receptors were obtained from a woman aged 50 to 60 with acute or convalescent COVID-19.

The gene calls are TRBV2 and TRBJ2-4, with 10 bases identical to TRBD2. The germline CDR1 and CDR2 sequences are SNHLY and FYNNEI. There are 16 residues in the CDR3. With V trimmed by 6 bases and J by 1 base, 6 bases remained unmatched. The DNA for the CDR3 is TGTGCCAGCAGGGCCGGGACTAGCGTTGCCAAAAACATTCAGTACTTC. Its translation: CASRAGTSVAKNIQYF. Supplemented by reference TRBV2 and TRBJ2-4, the full variable domain reads EPEVTQTPSHQVTQMGQEVILRCVPISNHLYFYWYRQILGQKVEFLVSFYNNEISEKSEIFDDQFSVERPDGSNFTLKIRSTKLEDSAMYFCASRAGTSVAKNIQYFGAGTRLSVL.

The CDR3 is CASTPGGFGETQYF. CDR3 in DNA: TGTGCCAGCACCCCCGGGGGTTTTGGAGAGACCCAGTACTTC. V gene TRBV19 combines with J gene TRBJ2-5, with D possibly being TRBD2 (6 bases). Per the germline V gene, CDR1 is LNHDA and CDR2 is SQIVND (reference sequence). The CDR3 spans 14 residues. Trimming took off 9 bases at V and 4 bases at J, with 18 bases between the two ends.

The chain combines TRBV30 with TRBJ1-5; the match to TRBD1 covers 7 bases. CDR1 GTSNPN and CDR2 SVGIG come from the germline V gene (reference sequence). With 3 bases clipped from V and 5 bases from J, the junction kept 4 bases outside the gene matches. The CDR3 has 13 amino acids. CDR3 bases: TGTGCCTGGAGGGCAGACAGGGATCAGCCCCAGCATTTT. Its translation is CAWRADRDQPQHF.